The present T cell receptor (beta chain) was sequenced within a study of T cells in Graves' hyperthyroidism and ophthalmopathy. The investigators amplified TCR beta CDR3 regions from RNA transcripts. The HTBI primer set drove a first-round RT-PCR of the TCR CDR3. Using its own MiXCR run on the multiplex PCR reads, TCRdb lists one record per CDR3 protein. This table holds roughly 700,000 distinct CDR3 sequences, over 35% found once. Trimming took 6 bases from V and 3 from J, leaving 11 bases between them. The length of the CDR3 is 13 residues. Germline V gives CDR1 SEHNR, CDR2 FQNEAQ (reference sequence). The study's findings and limits: In the blood, most expanded thyroid clonotypes above 0.001 appeared as well.

No ophthalmopathy progression within 18 months constituted stable Graves' hyperthyroidism. Aged 18 to 65, the patients had hyperthyroidism that was newly diagnosed and had lasted under 2 months. On this clonotype itself: What it recognizes is unknown.

Material: blood. This TCR was sampled from a woman aged 40 to 49 with Graves' hyperthyroidism. The chain recombines TRBV7-9 with TRBJ1-2; D is unresolved. CDR3: CASSPRSDYGYTF. The CDR3 DNA reads TGTGCCAGCAGTCCCAGGTCCGACTATGGCTACACCTTC.